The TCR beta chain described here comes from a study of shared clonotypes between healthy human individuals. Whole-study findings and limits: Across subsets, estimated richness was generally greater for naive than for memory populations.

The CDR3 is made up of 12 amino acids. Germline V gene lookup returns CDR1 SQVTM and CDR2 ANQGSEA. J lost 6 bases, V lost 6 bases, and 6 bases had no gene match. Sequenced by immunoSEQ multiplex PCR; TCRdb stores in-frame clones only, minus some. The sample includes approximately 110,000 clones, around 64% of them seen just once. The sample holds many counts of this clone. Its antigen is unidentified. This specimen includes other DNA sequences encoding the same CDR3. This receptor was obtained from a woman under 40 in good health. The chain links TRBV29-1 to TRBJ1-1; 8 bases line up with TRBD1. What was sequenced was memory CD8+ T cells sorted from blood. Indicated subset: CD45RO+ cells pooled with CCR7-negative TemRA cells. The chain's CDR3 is CSVLPGQAEAFF. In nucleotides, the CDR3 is TGCAGCGTCCTACCGGGACAGGCTGAAGCTTTCTTT. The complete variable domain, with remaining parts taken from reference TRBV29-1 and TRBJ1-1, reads SAVISQKPSRDICQRGTSLTIQCQVDSQVTMMFWYRQQPGQSLTLIATANQGSEATYESGFVIDKFPISRPNLTFSTLTVSNMSPEDSSIYLCSVLPGQAEAFFGQGTRLTVV.